The 9 T cell receptor beta chains in this list originate from one sample, sequenced in a study of blood T cell repertoires in COVID-19. Libraries were prepared by immunoSEQ multiplex PCR; TCRdb keeps only in-frame clonotypes and omits some of them. The data hold fewer than 400,000 clones, with less than 85% observed a single time. The sequenced material came from peripheral blood. These receptors all stem from a young woman with acute or convalescent COVID-19.

V is TRBV15 and J is TRBJ1-2; D is unclear. CDR1 is LNHNV, CDR2 YYDKDF, per germline (reference sequence). The CDR3 contains 17 residues. Trimming left V 1 base short and J 7 bases short, with 22 bases between. CDR3: CATSRALGSESKSGYTF. In DNA, the CDR3 is TGTGCCACCAGCAGAGCTCTCGGGTCCGAAAGCAAGAGTGGCTACACCTTC.

In nucleotides, the CDR3 is TGCGCCAGCAGCTTCCCGGGGGGTTACGAGCAGTACTTC. This codes for CASSFPGGYEQYF. This chain links TRBV5-1 with TRBJ2-7, with 7 positions matching TRBD2. Germline CDR1 is SGHRS and CDR2 is YFSETQ. The CDR3 loop spans 13 amino acids. V was clipped by 2 bases and J by 4 bases; unmatched bases: 3.

The rearrangement joins TRBV12-2 to TRBJ2-5; no DNA check was done on the table's D call, TRBD2. TRBV12-2 is marked as a pseudogene. The CDR3 is made up of 16 amino acids. CDR3 in amino acids: CASRHRGGALGETQYF. For the CDR3, the DNA is TGTGCAAGTCGTCATAGGGGCGGGGCGCTGGGAGAGACCCAGTACTTC.

The V call is TRBV5-4, the J call TRBJ1-5; a possible D gene is TRBD1 (6 bases). CDR3 size: 13 residues. V lost 4 bases and J 11 bases, leaving 16 bases between the germline ends. In germline, CDR1 is SGHNT, CDR2 YYREEE (reference sequence). CDR3: CASSLGGQEAQHF. The CDR3 bases are TGTGCCAGCAGCCTGGGGGGGCAGGAGGCCCAGCATTTT.

The chain uses TRBV7-9 and TRBJ2-1; 13 nucleotides match TRBD2. Germline CDR1 SEHNR, CDR2 FQNEAQ (reference sequence). The length of the CDR3 is 17 residues. V gave up 4 bases and J gave up 0 bases; unmatched junction bases: 3. The DNA for the CDR3 is TGTGCCAGCAGCTGGGGGACTAGCGGGATCTCCTACAATGAGCAGTTCTTC. Translated, it gives CASSWGTSGISYNEQFF.

The chain links TRBV15 to TRBJ1-2; possible D gene TRBD1, 5 bases. CDR3 size: 15 residues. Per the germline V gene, CDR1 is LNHNV and CDR2 is YYDKDF (reference sequence). V was cut by 0 bases and J by 5 bases, with 13 bases left in between. This chain's CDR3 is CATSRDGQGRYGYTF. The CDR3 region has the DNA TGTGCCACCAGCAGAGATGGGCAGGGCCGATATGGCTACACCTTC.

In its sample, this clone was seen a few times. The chain combines TRBV14 with TRBJ1-2; 7 positions agree with TRBD1. Germline V gene lookup returns CDR1 SGHDN and CDR2 FVKESK. The CDR3 has 15 amino acids. With V trimmed by 4 bases and J by 1 base, 6 bases remained unmatched. The CDR3 region is CASSPPGTVNYGYTF. The CDR3 DNA is TGTGCCAGCAGCCCACCCGGGACAGTTAACTATGGCTACACCTTC.

The CDR3 is CASSQDPRDRGTYGYTF. In DNA, the CDR3 is TGTGCCAGCAGCCAAGATCCCCGGGACAGGGGGACCTATGGCTACACCTTC. The chain is built from TRBV14 and TRBJ1-2, with 11 positions matching TRBD1. This CDR3 region has 17 residues. Germline assignment: CDR1 SGHDN and CDR2 FVKESK. J lost 4 bases, V lost 0 bases, and 7 bases had no gene match. Filled out from reference TRBV14 and TRBJ1-2, the complete variable domain reads EAGVTQFPSHSVIEKGQTVTLRCDPISGHDNLYWYRRVMGKEIKFLLHFVKESKQDESGMPNNRFLAERTGGTYSTLKVQPAELEDSGVYFCASSQDPRDRGTYGYTFGSGTRLTVV.

V usage is TRBV29-1 and J usage is TRBJ1-2, with 8 bases matching TRBD1. In germline, CDR1 is SQVTM, CDR2 ANQGSEA. The junction had 3 bases not matched to a gene; V was cut back by 3 bases and J by 6 bases. CDR3 length: 12 amino acids. The CDR3 sequence is CSVDRGLHGYTF. CDR3 DNA sequence: TGCAGCGTTGACAGGGGGCTACATGGCTACACCTTC. The whole variable domain, remainder taken from reference TRBV29-1 and TRBJ1-2, is SAVISQKPSRDICQRGTSLTIQCQVDSQVTMMFWYRQQPGQSLTLIATANQGSEATYESGFVIDKFPISRPNLTFSTLTVSNMSPEDSSIYLCSVDRGLHGYTFGSGTRLTVV.